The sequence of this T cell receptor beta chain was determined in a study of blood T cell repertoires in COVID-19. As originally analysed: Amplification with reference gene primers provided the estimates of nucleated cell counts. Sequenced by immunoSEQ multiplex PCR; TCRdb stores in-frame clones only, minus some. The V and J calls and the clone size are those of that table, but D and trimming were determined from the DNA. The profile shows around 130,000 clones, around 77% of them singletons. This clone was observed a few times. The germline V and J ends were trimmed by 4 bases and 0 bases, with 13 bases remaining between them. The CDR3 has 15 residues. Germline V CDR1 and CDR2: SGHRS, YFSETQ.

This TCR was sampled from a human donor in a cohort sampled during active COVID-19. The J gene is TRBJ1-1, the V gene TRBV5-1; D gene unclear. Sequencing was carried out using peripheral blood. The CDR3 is CASSPDSNMNTEAFF. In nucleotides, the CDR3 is TGCGCCAGCAGCCCGGACTCGAATATGAACACTGAAGCTTTCTTT.